This paragraph reports one T cell receptor beta chain. V dropped 7 bases and J dropped 0 bases, with 13 bases sitting between them. The CDR3 is 15 amino acids. Germline CDR1 and CDR2: LNHDA and SQIVND (reference sequence). The sample comes from a study of cytomegalovirus exposure and HLA in healthy donors. The PCR was carried out with 60 Vbeta primers and 13 Jbeta primers. Produced via immunoSEQ multiplex PCR; TCRdb's table is partial and in-frame only. The sample yields about 120,000 clones, approximately 84% seen once. This chain uses TRBV19 with TRBJ2-1; maybe TRBD1 (6 bases). The clonotype originates from a man in his fifties or sixties in good health and CMV-seronegative. Source material: PBMCs. The CDR3 loop reads CASTTEDSSYNEQFF. As DNA, the CDR3 is TGTGCCAGTACTACCGAGGACAGCTCCTACAATGAGCAGTTCTTC.